This entry lists 20 T cell receptor beta chains sequenced from one sample in a study of CD8 T cells in ankylosing spondylitis. Each CDR3 protein gets one entry after TCRdb re-called the 5' RACE reads with MiXCR. The table includes 25,000 or so distinct CDR3 sequences, 7.9% detected once. The sample consisted of blood. These receptors were collected from a male donor with ankylosing spondylitis or in good health (not recorded which).

This chain joins TRBV7-9 and TRBJ2-5; D uncertain. Trimming stripped 4 bases from V and 5 bases from J, with 14 bases between. Germline CDR1 is SEHNR and CDR2 is FQNEAQ (reference sequence). The CDR3 runs 14 residues. CDR3 sequence: CASSSRTQQETQYF. The CDR3 DNA reads TGTGCCAGCAGCTCCCGGACCCAGCAGGAGACCCAGTACTTC.

The chain combines TRBV29-1 with TRBJ2-3; the D gene is possibly TRBD2 (6 bases). The CDR3 contains 12 residues. Trimming took off 6 bases at V and 4 bases at J, with 11 bases between the two ends. Germline V gene data show CDR1 as SQVTM and CDR2 as ANQGSEA. CDR3 sequence (DNA): TGCAGCGTCGCGGAGGGTGCAGATACGCAGTATTTT. It yields the protein CSVAEGADTQYF.

This clonotype showed up many times. The rearrangement joins TRBV6-6 to TRBJ1-1, with TRBD1 identical over 9 bases. Germline CDR1 reads MNHNY; CDR2 reads SVGAGI (reference sequence). Trimming removed 0 bases from V and 4 bases from J; junction bases left unmatched: 3. This CDR3 contains 15 residues. DNA of the CDR3: TGTGCCAGCAGTTACTCGAGGGACAGGGTCACTGAAGCTTTCTTT. Protein: CASSYSRDRVTEAFF.

The chain recombines TRBV2 with TRBJ2-2, with D unresolved. Trimming stripped 3 bases from V and 2 bases from J, with 7 bases between. CDR1 and CDR2 (germline): SNHLY, FYNNEI. The CDR3 has 14 amino acids. CDR3 residues: CASSDFLNTGELFF. The CDR3 region has the DNA TGTGCCAGCAGTGACTTCCTAAACACCGGGGAGCTGTTTTTT.

The J gene is TRBJ2-3, the V gene TRBV5-1; D unclear. Trimming removed 0 bases at V and 3 bases at J, with 8 bases between. The CDR3 contains 14 residues. In germline, CDR1 is SGHRS, CDR2 YFSETQ. The CDR3 DNA reads as TGCGCCAGCAGCTTGGACGTAGGAACAGATACGCAGTATTTT. It is translated as CASSLDVGTDTQYF.

This rearrangement joins TRBV6-1 to TRBJ2-1; TRBD2 agrees at 9 bases. The CDR3 has 15 amino acids. The germline gives CDR1 MNHNS, CDR2 SASEGT. The V gene end was trimmed by 7 bases and the J gene end by 8 bases; junction bases not matched to a gene: 12. The CDR3: CASIFAGGYSDEQFF. For the CDR3, the DNA is TGTGCCAGCATTTTCGCGGGAGGGTACTCCGATGAGCAGTTCTTC.

Many counts were recorded for this clonotype. The V gene is TRBV7-2, the J gene TRBJ2-7, with a weak D call TRBD2 (6 bases). The CDR3 totals 13 residues. Germline V gene lookup returns CDR1 SGHTA and CDR2 FQGNSA. Trimming pared 0 bases from V and 4 bases from J, leaving 7 bases between. CDR3 protein: CASSLAAGYEQYF. The CDR3, as DNA: TGTGCCAGCAGCTTAGCGGCGGGGTACGAGCAGTACTTC.

This clonotype showed up many times. The chain carries TRBV20-1 and TRBJ2-7, with 9 nucleotides matching TRBD2. The CDR3 runs 15 residues. V trimming: 0 bases; J trimming: 2 bases; junction bases outside the gene matches: 5. Germline-derived CDR1 and CDR2 are DFQATT and SNEGSKA (reference sequence). CDR3 DNA: TGCAGTGCTAGAGATCGGGCTAGCGGGACCTACGAGCAGTACGTC. Translating it yields CSARDRASGTYEQYV.

This clonotype was found a few times. CDR3 loop: CASSPKRGSGGYNEQFF. For the CDR3, the DNA is TGTGCCAGCAGCCCCAAACGGGGTAGCGGGGGGTACAATGAGCAGTTCTTC. The chain links TRBV7-9 to TRBJ2-1, with 10 bases that match TRBD2. Losses at the gene ends were 5 bases for V and 4 bases for J; bases not matched to a gene: 11. The CDR3 totals 17 residues. Germline-derived CDR1 and CDR2 are SEHNR and FQNEAQ (reference sequence).

This clonotype appeared many times. The chain recombines TRBV4-3 with TRBJ1-1; D unclear. This CDR3 region has 17 residues. The V end was cut by 0 bases, the J end by 1 base, with 15 bases between. CDR1 and CDR2 (germline): LGHNA, YSLEER. In nucleotides, the CDR3 is TGCGCCAGCAGCCAAGAGAGGTGGGGAAGAGAGAACACTGAAGCTTTCTTT. It codes for CASSQERWGRENTEAFF.

The chain combines TRBV4-1 with TRBJ1-1; TRBD1 is a possible D gene (5 bases). CDR3 length: 13 residues. V was cut by 3 bases and J by 6 bases, with 11 bases left in between. CDR1 and CDR2 (germline): MGHRA, YSYEKL. The CDR3 region is CASSHTGTPEAFF. CDR3 nucleotide sequence: TGCGCCAGCAGCCACACCGGGACCCCTGAAGCTTTCTTT.

The chain joins TRBV4-1 to TRBJ2-3, with 15 bases fitting TRBD2. V shed 3 bases, J shed 0 bases, and the junction held 7 bases outside the gene matches. This CDR3 comprises 19 residues. The germline V gene has CDR1 MGHRA and CDR2 YSYEKL. Here the CDR3 reads CASSHLLGLAGGSTDTQYF. CDR3 nucleotides: TGCGCCAGCAGCCACCTCTTAGGACTAGCGGGGGGGAGCACAGATACGCAGTATTTT.

A few counts support this clonotype. The genes are TRBV4-3 and TRBJ2-1; perhaps TRBD2 as D (5 bases). The V end was cut by 3 bases, the J end by 4 bases, with 10 bases between. This CDR3 region has 14 residues. CDR1 is LGHNA, CDR2 YSLEER, per germline. The CDR3 here is CASSHPGFYNEQFF. The CDR3 DNA sequence: TGCGCCAGCAGCCATCCGGGATTTTACAATGAGCAGTTCTTC.

This clonotype was recorded a few times. The J gene is TRBJ2-3, the V gene TRBV7-2; D is unclear. The CDR3 contains 15 residues. The germline V gene has CDR1 SGHTA and CDR2 FQGNSA. With 4 bases removed from V and 4 bases from J, the gap between germline ends came to 15 bases. The CDR3 nucleotides are TGTGCCAGCAGCTCCTTTCGGGCGTGGGCAGATACGCAGTATTTT. Protein product: CASSSFRAWADTQYF.

The chain carries TRBV6-6 and TRBJ1-5; no clear D gene. CDR1 is MNHNY and CDR2 is SVGAGI in the germline V gene (reference sequence). The CDR3 is made up of 14 amino acids. V dropped 2 bases and J dropped 3 bases, with 8 bases sitting between them. The CDR3 DNA reads as TGTGCCAGCAGTTACCCGGGAGTCAATCAGCCCCAGCATTTT. Translated: CASSYPGVNQPQHF.

In this sample, this clonotype is medium-sized. The chain couples TRBV7-9 to TRBJ2-7; D ambiguous. V lost 5 bases to trimming and J lost 5 bases, with 10 bases between them. The V gene's germline CDR1 is SEHNR and CDR2 FQNEAQ (reference sequence). The CDR3 has 12 residues. In nucleotides, the CDR3 is TGTGCCAGCAGCCTTGCAGGACACGAGCAGTACGTC. It codes for CASSLAGHEQYV.

This clonotype was recorded at least ten times. V usage is TRBV6-2 or TRBV6-3 and J usage is TRBJ2-2; 13 bases map to TRBD2. This CDR3 comprises 16 residues. Germline loops: CDR1 MNHEY, CDR2 SVGEGT. V lost 6 bases to trimming and J lost 5 bases; unmatched junction nucleotides: 6. This chain's CDR3 is CASSVLAGGRTGELFF. CDR3 sequence (DNA): TGTGCCAGCAGCGTACTAGCGGGAGGGCGTACCGGGGAGCTGTTTTTT.

The V and J genes are TRBV7-3 and TRBJ2-5, with 7 positions matching TRBD1. The CDR3 is 13 residues long. The germline V gene encodes CDR1 SGHTA and CDR2 FQGTGA. The V gene end was trimmed by 5 bases and the J gene end by 5 bases; junction bases not matched to a gene: 5. CDR3 region: CASSQGQTETQYF. The CDR3 DNA follows: TGTGCCAGCAGCCAGGGACAGACGGAGACCCAGTACTTC. Looking up the rest from reference TRBV7-3 and TRBJ2-5 gives the full variable domain: GAGVSQTPSNKVTEKGKYVELRCDPISGHTALYWYRQSLGQGPEFLIYFQGTGAADDSGLPNDRFFAVRPEGSVSTLKIQRTERGDSAVYLCASSQGQTETQYFGPGTRLLVL.

The chain uses TRBV20-1 and TRBJ1-5; D gene unclear. From germline, CDR1 is DFQATT and CDR2 SNEGSKA (reference sequence). The CDR3 extends over 15 amino acids. Trimming shortened V by 3 bases and J by 0 bases, and 12 bases separated the two germline ends. In DNA, the CDR3 is TGCAGTGCTAGCTCGCAGGCCTATAGCAATCAGCCCCAGCATTTT. Translating gives CSASSQAYSNQPQHF.

This clonotype was seen more than once but under ten times. J is TRBJ2-5 and V is TRBV20-1, with D maybe TRBD1 (5 bases). CDR1 is DFQATT, CDR2 SNEGSKA, per germline (reference sequence). Trimming left V 3 bases short and J 2 bases short, with 10 bases between. There are 13 residues in the CDR3. The CDR3, as DNA: TGCAGTGCTAGTCAACAGGCTCAAGAGACCCAGTACTTC. It codes for CSASQQAQETQYF.